This TCR beta chain was documented in a study of shared clonotypes between healthy human individuals. General study findings and limits: Richness estimates generally favored naive over memory subsets.

The CDR3 runs 9 residues. CDR1 SQVTM and CDR2 ANQGSEA come from the germline V gene. V shed 7 bases and J shed 3 bases, with 3 bases lying between them. Deep level was the assay's run setting. DNA at about 190 ng, tens of thousands of T cell genomes, went into sorted-subset replicate PCRs. This table comes from immunoSEQ multiplex PCR, and its TCRdb copy is limited to in-frame clones, with some not included. The sample records about 690,000 clones, roughly 91% being singletons. This clone was seen more than once but under ten times. The antigen is not known. CD8 memory combined CD45RO+ cells with CCR7-negative CD45RA+ TemRA cells.

The source material was memory CD8+ T cells from PBMCs. Subset indicated: CD45RO+ cells pooled with CCR7-negative TemRA cells. This chain joins TRBV29-1 and TRBJ2-5, with D unresolved. This sequence was found in a man in his late teens or twenties in good health. Some clones in this sample may be carry-over from other donors' samples. CDR3 amino acids: CSDEETQYF. CDR3 nucleotide sequence: TGCAGCGACGAAGAGACCCAGTACTTC.